This T cell receptor beta chain derives from a study of control samples from healthy donors and cancer patients. This CDR3 is 17 amino acids long. Germline lookup yields CDR1 SGHDT and CDR2 YYEEEE. J gave up 5 bases and V 4 bases, and 14 bases lay outside the gene matches. Profiling relied on immunoSEQ multiplex PCR, and the TCRdb table lists in-frame clones only, not all of them. Among 400,000 to 450,000 clones, 80% to 95% were seen once, and the ten largest hold 6% to 7%. This TCR came from a man aged 35 to 55 with head and neck cancer. The chain links TRBV5-6 to TRBJ2-1; TRBD2 aligns across 8 bases. What was sequenced was PBMCs. Here the CDR3 reads CASSRFGRVEVHNEQFF. CDR3 nucleotide sequence: TGTGCCAGCAGCCGATTCGGGAGGGTAGAGGTCCACAATGAGCAGTTCTTC.